This entry lists 8 T cell receptor beta chains sequenced from one sample in a study of tumor and adjacent non-tumor tissue in lung cancer. TCRbeta libraries were built with three rounds of nested PCR, modified from ARM-PCR. TCRdb reprocessed the multiplex PCR reads with MiXCR, giving one entry per CDR3 protein. The data show around 210,000 distinct CDR3 sequences, with approximately 74% seen just once and under 30% held by the top ten. This sample's RNA came from whole unsorted tissue. The source material was lung tumor tissue. The receptor source for this set is a man between 60 and 75 years old with non-small cell lung cancer.

The chain recombines TRBV7-3 with TRBJ2-2, with D unclear. The length of the CDR3 is 14 residues. V gave up 4 bases and J gave up 7 bases, with 13 bases separating them. From germline, CDR1 is SGHTA and CDR2 FQGTGA. CDR3 region: CASSCSPIGGELFF. CDR3 in DNA: TGTGCCAGCAGCTGTTCCCCTATCGGCGGGGAGCTGTTTTTT. The complete variable domain, with remaining parts taken from reference TRBV7-3 and TRBJ2-2, reads GAGVSQTPSNKVTEKGKYVELRCDPISGHTALYWYRQSLGQGPEFLIYFQGTGAADDSGLPNDRFFAVRPEGSVSTLKIQRTERGDSAVYLCASSCSPIGGELFFGEGSRLTVL.

On this clonotype itself: A much bigger clone sits one base away, suggesting this may be a read error. V is TRBV5-1 and J is TRBJ2-5; D uncertain. Germline values: CDR1 SGHRS, CDR2 YFSETQ. Trimming left V 4 bases short and J 10 bases short, with 11 bases between. The length of the CDR3 is 11 residues. Here the CDR3 reads CASSVGTVQYF. CDR3 DNA: TGCGCCAGCAGCGTTGGCACGGTCCAGTACTTC.

Remarks on this clonotype: The junction does not match germline at one end; this may be a read error. The V gene is TRBV6-1, the J gene TRBJ1-1; D not resolved. Germline loops: CDR1 MNHNS, CDR2 SASEGT. CDR3 length: 12 amino acids. The DNA for the CDR3 is TGTGCAAGCAGTGATAATACGTGGAGAGCTTTCTTT. Amino acids: CASSDNTWRAFF.

A word on this clonotype: A read error may produce the germline difference seen at one junction end. V gene TRBV6-5 combines with J gene TRBJ1-5, with D unresolved. CDR1 is MNHEY, CDR2 SVGAGI, per germline. This CDR3 is 13 amino acids long. Here the CDR3 reads CVSSLAGNQPQHF. Here the CDR3 DNA reads TGTGTCAGCAGCCTCGCGGGCAATCAACCCCAGCATTTT.

Concerning this clonotype: This may be a read error, as it is one base from a much larger clone. The chain is built from TRBV4-3 and TRBJ1-2; 8 bases are shared with TRBD1. V dropped 0 bases and J dropped 7; count of bases not matched to a gene: 10. Germline CDR1 and CDR2: LGHNA and YSLEER. The CDR3 totals 16 residues. This CDR3 reads CASSQDHDRGASGYTF. In DNA, the CDR3 is TGCGCCAGCAGCCAAGATCACGACAGGGGTGCATCTGGCTACACCTTC.

For this clonotype: This sequence may be a read error, since a much larger clone differs from it by one base. V usage is TRBV20-1 and J usage is TRBJ2-2; 11 bases fit TRBD2. In germline, CDR1 is DFQATT, CDR2 SNEGSKA (reference sequence). There are 17 residues in the CDR3. CDR3 coding DNA: TGCAGTGATAGAGAGGTTAGCGGGAGGGCGGCCACCGGGGAGCTGTTTTTT. Its translation: CSDREVSGRAATGELFF.

About this clonotype: The conserved closing phenylalanine or tryptophan is absent in this CDR3, likely reflecting a read error. V usage is TRBV6-6 and J usage is TRBJ2-7; D gene unclear. The CDR3 spans 12 residues. Germline V gene lookup returns CDR1 MNHNY and CDR2 SVGAGI (reference sequence). Trimming cost V 4 bases and J 0 bases, with 4 bases left between them. CDR3: CASSSVSYEQYY. CDR3 in DNA: TGTGCCAGCAGTTCCGTCTCCTACGAGCAGTACTAC.

A remark on this clonotype: The junction shows a germline mismatch at one end, possibly a read error. The V gene is TRBV5-6, the J gene TRBJ2-2; a possible D gene is TRBD2 (5 bases). Germline V gene data show CDR1 as SGHDT and CDR2 as YYEEEE. The CDR3 totals 16 residues. CDR3: CASNLRGMRAYGELFF. CDR3 DNA: TGTGCCAGCAACTTGCGAGGGATGCGCGCTTACGGGGAGCTGTTTTTT.